This T cell receptor (beta chain) is from a study of identical twins. From germline, CDR1 is SGHTA and CDR2 FQGNSA. V was trimmed by 1 base and J by 7 bases, leaving 4 bases between them. The length of the CDR3 is 11 residues. TCRdb recomputed calls from the 5' RACE reads with MiXCR, one row per CDR3 protein. This table has about 490,000 distinct CDR3 sequences, around 15% appearing once. This sample also belongs to another study, concerning yellow fever vaccine responses in identical twins.

The V and J genes are TRBV7-2 and TRBJ1-1; D remains unclear. The clonotype originates from a woman aged 18-35 years in good health. Sequencing used CD4+ T cells sorted from blood. CDR3 in amino acids: CASSLVFEAFF. In DNA form, the CDR3 reads TGTGCCAGCAGCTTAGTATTTGAAGCTTTCTTT.